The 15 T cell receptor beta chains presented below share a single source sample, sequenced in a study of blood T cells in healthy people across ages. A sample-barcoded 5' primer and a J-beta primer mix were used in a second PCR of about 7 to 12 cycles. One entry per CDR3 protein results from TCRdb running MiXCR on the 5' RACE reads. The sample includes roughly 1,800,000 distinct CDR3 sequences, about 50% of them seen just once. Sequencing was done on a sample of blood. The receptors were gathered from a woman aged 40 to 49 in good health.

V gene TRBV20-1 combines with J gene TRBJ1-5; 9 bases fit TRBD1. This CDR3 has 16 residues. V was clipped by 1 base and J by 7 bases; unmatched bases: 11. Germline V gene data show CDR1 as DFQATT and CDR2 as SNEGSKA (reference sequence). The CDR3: CSARAHGTGKRQPQHF. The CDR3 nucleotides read TGCAGTGCTAGAGCCCACGGGACAGGGAAGCGCCAGCCCCAGCATTTT.

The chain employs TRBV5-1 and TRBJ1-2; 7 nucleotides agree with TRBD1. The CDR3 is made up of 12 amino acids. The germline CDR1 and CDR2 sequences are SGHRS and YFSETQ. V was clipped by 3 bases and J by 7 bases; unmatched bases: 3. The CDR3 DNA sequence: TGCGCCAGCAGCTATGACAGGGTTGGCTACACCTTC. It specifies CASSYDRVGYTF.

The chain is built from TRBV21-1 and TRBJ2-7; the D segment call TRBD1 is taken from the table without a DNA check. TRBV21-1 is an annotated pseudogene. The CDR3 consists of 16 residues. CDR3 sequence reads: CASSNPGRMSSYEQYF. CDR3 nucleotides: TGTGCCAGCAGCAACCCCGGGCGTATGAGCTCCTACGAGCAGTACTTC.

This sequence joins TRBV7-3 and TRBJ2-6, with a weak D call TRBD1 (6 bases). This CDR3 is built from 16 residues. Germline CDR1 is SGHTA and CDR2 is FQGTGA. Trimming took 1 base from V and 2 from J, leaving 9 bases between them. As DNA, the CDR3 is TGTGCCAGCAGCTTAAAAGCAGGGGCTGGGGCCAACGTCCTGACTTTC. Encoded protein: CASSLKAGAGANVLTF.

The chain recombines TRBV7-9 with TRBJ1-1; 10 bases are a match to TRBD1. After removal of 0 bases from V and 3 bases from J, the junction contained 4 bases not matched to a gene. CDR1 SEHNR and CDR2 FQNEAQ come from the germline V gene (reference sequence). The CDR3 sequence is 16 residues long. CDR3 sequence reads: CASSLAGDRGYTEAFF. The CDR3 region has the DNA TGTGCCAGCAGCTTAGCGGGGGACAGGGGATACACTGAAGCTTTCTTT.

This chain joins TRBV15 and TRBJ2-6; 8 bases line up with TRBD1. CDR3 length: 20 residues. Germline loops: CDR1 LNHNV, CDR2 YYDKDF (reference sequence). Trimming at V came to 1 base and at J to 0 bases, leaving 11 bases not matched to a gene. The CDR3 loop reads CATSRAGQGTLPSGANVLTF. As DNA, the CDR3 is TGTGCCACCAGCAGAGCCGGACAGGGTACGTTACCCTCTGGGGCCAACGTCCTGACTTTC.

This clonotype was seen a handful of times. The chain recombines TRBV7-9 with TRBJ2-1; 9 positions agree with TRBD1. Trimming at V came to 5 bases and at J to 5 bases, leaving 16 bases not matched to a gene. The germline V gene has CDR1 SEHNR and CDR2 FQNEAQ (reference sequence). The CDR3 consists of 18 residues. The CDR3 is CASSLGDGTGGAHNEQFF. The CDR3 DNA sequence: TGTGCCAGCAGCCTTGGGGATGGAACAGGGGGCGCCCACAATGAGCAGTTCTTC.

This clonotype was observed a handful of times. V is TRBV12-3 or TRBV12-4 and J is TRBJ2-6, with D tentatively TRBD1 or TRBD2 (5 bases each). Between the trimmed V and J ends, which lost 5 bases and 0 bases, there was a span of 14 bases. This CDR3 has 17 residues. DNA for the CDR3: TGTGCCAGCAGTCGGGGCCGGGAACTCTCTGGGGCCAACGTCCTGACTTTC. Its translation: CASSRGRELSGANVLTF.

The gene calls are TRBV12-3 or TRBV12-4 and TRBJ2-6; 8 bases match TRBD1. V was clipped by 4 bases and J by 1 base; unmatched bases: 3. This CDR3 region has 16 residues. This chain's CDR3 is CASSSTGESGANVLTF. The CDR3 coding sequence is TGTGCCAGCAGTTCGACAGGGGAATCTGGGGCCAACGTCCTGACTTTC.

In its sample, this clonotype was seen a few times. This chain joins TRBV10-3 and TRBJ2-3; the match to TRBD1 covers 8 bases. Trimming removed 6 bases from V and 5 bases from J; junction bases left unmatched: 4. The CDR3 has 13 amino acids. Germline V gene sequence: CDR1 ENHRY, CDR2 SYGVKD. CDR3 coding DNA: TGTGCCATCAGCTCAGGGGGCGTAGATACGCAGTATTTT. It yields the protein CAISSGGVDTQYF.

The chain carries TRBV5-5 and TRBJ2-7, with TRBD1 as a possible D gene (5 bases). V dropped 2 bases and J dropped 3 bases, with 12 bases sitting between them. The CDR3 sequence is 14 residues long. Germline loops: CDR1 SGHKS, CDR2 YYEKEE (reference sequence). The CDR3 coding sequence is TGTGCCAGCAGCTTAGAACAGGCCTACTACGAGCAGTACTTC. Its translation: CASSLEQAYYEQYF.

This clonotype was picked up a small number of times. The CDR3 region has the DNA TGCAGCGTTGGCAGGGGGCAGCACGAGCAGTACTTC. Residues: CSVGRGQHEQYF. The chain employs TRBV29-1 and TRBJ2-7; TRBD1 agrees at 8 bases. The V gene end was trimmed by 4 bases and the J gene end by 5 bases; junction bases not matched to a gene: 4. Per germline, CDR1 SQVTM and CDR2 ANQGSEA. This CDR3 contains 12 residues.

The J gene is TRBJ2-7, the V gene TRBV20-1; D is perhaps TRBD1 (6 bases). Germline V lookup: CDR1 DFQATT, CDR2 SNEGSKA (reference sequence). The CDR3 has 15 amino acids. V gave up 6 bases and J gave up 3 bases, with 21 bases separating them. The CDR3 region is CSASRGPDKFYEQYF. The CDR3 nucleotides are TGCAGTGCGAGCAGGGGACCCGATAAATTCTACGAGCAGTACTTC.

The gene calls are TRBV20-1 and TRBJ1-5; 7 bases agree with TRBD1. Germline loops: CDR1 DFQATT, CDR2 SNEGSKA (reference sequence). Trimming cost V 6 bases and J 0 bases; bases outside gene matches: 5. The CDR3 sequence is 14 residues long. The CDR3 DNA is TGCAGTGCCAGGGACAGTAATAGCAATCAGCCCCAGCATTTT. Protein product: CSARDSNSNQPQHF.

CDR3 sequence: CASSGYTGNEQFF. CDR3 nucleotide sequence: TGTGCCAGCAGTGGGTACACGGGCAATGAGCAGTTCTTC. The chain employs TRBV25-1 and TRBJ2-1; D is ambiguous. Germline loops: CDR1 MGHDK, CDR2 SYGVNS. The CDR3 loop spans 13 amino acids. The germline V and J ends were trimmed by 4 bases and 6 bases, with 10 bases remaining between them.